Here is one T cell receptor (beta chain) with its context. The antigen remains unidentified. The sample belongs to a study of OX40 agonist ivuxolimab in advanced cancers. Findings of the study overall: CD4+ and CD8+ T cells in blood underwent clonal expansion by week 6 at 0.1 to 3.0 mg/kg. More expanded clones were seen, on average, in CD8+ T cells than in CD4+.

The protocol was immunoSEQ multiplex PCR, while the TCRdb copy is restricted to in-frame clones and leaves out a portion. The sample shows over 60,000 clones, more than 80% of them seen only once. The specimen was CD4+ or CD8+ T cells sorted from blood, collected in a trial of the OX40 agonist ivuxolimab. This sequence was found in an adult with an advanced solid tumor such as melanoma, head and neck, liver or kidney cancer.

The CDR3 DNA sequence: TGTGCCAGCTCACAGACTAGCGGGTACAATGAGCAGTTCTTC. It translates to CASSQTSGYNEQFF. The V and J genes are TRBV18 and TRBJ2-1; 10 nucleotides line up with TRBD2. Germline CDR1 reads KGHSH; CDR2 reads LQKENI. With V trimmed by 4 bases and J by 4 bases, 1 base remained unmatched. This CDR3 contains 14 residues.